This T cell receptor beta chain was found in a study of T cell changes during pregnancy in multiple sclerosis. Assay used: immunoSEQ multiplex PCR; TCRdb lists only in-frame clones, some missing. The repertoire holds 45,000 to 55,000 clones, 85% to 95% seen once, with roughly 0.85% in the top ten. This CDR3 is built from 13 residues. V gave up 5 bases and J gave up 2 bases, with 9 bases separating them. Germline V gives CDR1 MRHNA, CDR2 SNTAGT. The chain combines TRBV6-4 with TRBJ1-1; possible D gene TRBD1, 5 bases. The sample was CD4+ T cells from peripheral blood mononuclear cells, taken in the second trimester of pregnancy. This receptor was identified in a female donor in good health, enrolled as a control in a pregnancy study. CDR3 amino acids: CASSSDRNTEAFF. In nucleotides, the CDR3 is TGTGCCAGCAGTTCCGACAGAAACACTGAAGCTTTCTTT.